This TCR beta chain was captured in a study of cytomegalovirus exposure and HLA in healthy donors. PCR was performed using 60 Vbeta and 13 Jbeta primers. Profiling relied on immunoSEQ multiplex PCR, and the TCRdb table lists in-frame clones only, not all of them. The repertoire consists of some 150,000 clones, with over 60% occurring once and the leading ten covering roughly 4.6%. The CDR3 has 16 residues. V shed 4 bases and J 3 bases; nucleotides not matched to a gene: 8. CDR1 SGHRS and CDR2 YFSETQ come from the germline V gene. Sequences were obtained from PBMCs. The TCR sequence derives from a woman aged 45-59 years in good health and CMV-seronegative. The V call is TRBV5-1, the J call TRBJ2-2, with 8 bases that match TRBD2. CDR3 loop: CASSSGGRRDTGELFF. DNA of the CDR3: TGCGCCAGCAGCAGCGGGGGCAGGCGAGACACCGGGGAGCTGTTTTTT.